Presented here are 14 T cell receptor beta chains from one specimen sequenced in a study of cytomegalovirus exposure and HLA in healthy donors. PCR amplification relied on 60 Vbeta primers (plus 13 Jbeta primers). The data were produced by immunoSEQ multiplex PCR, yet TCRdb's version contains in-frame clones alone and is incomplete. The sample holds roughly 180,000 clones; 76% are singletons and the top ten take less than 2.5%. Material for sequencing was PBMCs. The receptors were sampled from a woman in her 30s in good health and CMV-seropositive.

The chain employs TRBV10-2 and TRBJ1-5; the match to TRBD1 covers 9 bases. The CDR3 totals 15 residues. V lost 5 bases, J lost 1 base, and 3 bases stayed unmatched. Germline values: CDR1 WSHSY, CDR2 SAAADI. CDR3 DNA: TGCGCCAGCAGTTCGGGACAGGGAAGCAATCAGCCCCAGCATTTT. Translating it yields CASSSGQGSNQPQHF.

J is TRBJ2-7 and V is TRBV5-1, with 8 nucleotides matching TRBD1. The germline V gene has CDR1 SGHRS and CDR2 YFSETQ. The CDR3 is 16 residues long. V shed 0 bases, J shed 3 bases, and the junction held 8 bases outside the gene matches. In DNA form, the CDR3 reads TGCGCCAGCAGCTTGGGGCTTCGCGACAGGGGCTACGAGCAGTACTTC. It yields the protein CASSLGLRDRGYEQYF.

This chain connects TRBV13 to TRBJ1-5; tentatively, D is TRBD1 (6 bases). The CDR3 contains 14 residues. Trimming removed 5 bases from V and 1 base from J, with 9 bases in between. The germline gives CDR1 PRHDT, CDR2 FYEKMQ (reference sequence). This CDR3 reads CASSARGSNQPQHF. The CDR3 nucleotides read TGTGCCAGCAGCGCCAGGGGCAGCAATCAGCCCCAGCATTTT.

This chain links TRBV11-3 with TRBJ2-7, with 7 bases matching TRBD1. Per germline, CDR1 SGHNT and CDR2 YENEEA. This CDR3 is built from 12 residues. V lost 8 bases, J lost 1 base, and 2 bases stayed unmatched. CDR3 in amino acids: CASGQVSYEQYF. CDR3 bases: TGTGCCAGCGGACAGGTGTCCTACGAGCAGTACTTC.

The rearrangement joins TRBV11-2 to TRBJ2-7; 11 bases fit TRBD2. This CDR3 is built from 18 residues. With V trimmed by 5 bases and J by 0 bases, 12 bases remained unmatched. Germline V gives CDR1 SGHAT, CDR2 FQNNGV. The CDR3 nucleotides are TGTGCCAGCAGCCCAGGAGGTAGCGGGGGGGAGTTCTCCTACGAGCAGTACTTC. Translated, it gives CASSPGGSGGEFSYEQYF. Using reference TRBV11-2 and TRBJ2-7 for the parts outside the CDR3, the full variable domain is EAGVAQSPRYKIIEKRQSVAFWCNPISGHATLYWYQQILGQGPKLLIQFQNNGVVDDSQLPKDRFSAERLKGVDSTLKIQPAKLEDSAVYLCASSPGGSGGEFSYEQYFGPGTRLTVT.

This clone was recorded once. This rearrangement joins TRBV12-5 to TRBJ2-3, with D unresolved. Germline CDR1 LGHNT, CDR2 FRNRAP. The V and J ends lost 6 bases and 0 bases respectively, with 16 bases between them. The CDR3 spans 16 residues. CDR3 amino acids: CASGLDSRASTDTQYF. CDR3 DNA sequence: TGTGCTAGTGGCCTAGACTCCCGTGCTAGCACAGATACGCAGTATTTT.

The rearrangement joins TRBV5-6 to TRBJ2-7, with 7 bases aligning to TRBD1. The J segment lost 4 bases and the V segment lost 3 bases, leaving 7 bases of the junction unmatched. The CDR3 runs 14 residues. The germline gives CDR1 SGHDT, CDR2 YYEEEE. CDR3 bases: TGTGCCAGCAGCTCGACAGGGAGTACGTACGAGCAGTACTTC. Its translation is CASSSTGSTYEQYF. The full variable domain, completed using reference TRBV5-6 and TRBJ2-7, is DAGVTQSPTHLIKTRGQQVTLRCSPKSGHDTVSWYQQALGQGPQFIFQYYEEEERQRGNFPDRFSGHQFPNYSSELNVNALLLGDSALYLCASSSTGSTYEQYFGPGTRLTVT.

The chain recombines TRBV11-3 with TRBJ2-3; D unclear. CDR1 and CDR2 (germline): SGHNT, YENEEA. The length of the CDR3 is 15 residues. V lost 2 bases and J lost 5, with 14 bases in between. CDR3 in DNA: TGTGCCAGCAGCTTAAGCCCAGGTGCCCTAGATACGCAGTATTTT. Its translation is CASSLSPGALDTQYF. The full variable domain, rest sourced from reference TRBV11-3 and TRBJ2-3, is EAGVVQSPRYKIIEKKQPVAFWCNPISGHNTLYWYLQNLGQGPELLIRYENEEAVDDSQLPKDRFSAERLKGVDSTLKIQPAELGDSAVYLCASSLSPGALDTQYFGPGTRLTVL.

As to this clone: The germline gene is not matched at one end of the junction; a read error may be the cause. The rearrangement uses TRBV19 and TRBJ1-6; D is unresolved. The germline gives CDR1 LNHDA, CDR2 SQIVND (reference sequence). The CDR3 is made up of 13 amino acids. CDR3: CASSNSPDSPLHF. The CDR3 coding sequence is TGTGCCAGCAGTAACTCCCCTGATTCACCCCTCCACTTT.

This chain connects TRBV6-4 to TRBJ2-7; 12 nucleotides match TRBD2. Germline assignment: CDR1 MRHNA and CDR2 SNTAGT. The CDR3 spans 18 residues. V dropped 5 bases and J dropped 6; count of bases not matched to a gene: 17. This CDR3 reads CASSFLAGGQPEVCEQYF. The CDR3, as DNA: TGTGCCAGCAGTTTTCTAGCGGGGGGGCAGCCCGAGGTATGCGAGCAGTACTTC.

The chain employs TRBV5-4 and TRBJ2-1; D gene unclear. The CDR3 extends over 13 amino acids. Deletions cut 1 base from V and 4 bases from J, with 6 bases between. CDR1 is SGHNT, CDR2 YYREEE, per germline (reference sequence). The CDR3 DNA sequence: TGTGCCAGCAGCTTGTACGGGTACAATGAGCAGTTCTTC. As protein: CASSLYGYNEQFF.

The chain recombines TRBV23-1 with TRBJ2-2, with D uncertain. TRBV23-1 has ORF status, its function being uncertain. V lost 1 base and J lost 3, with 12 bases in between. The CDR3 runs 16 residues. The CDR3 loop reads CASSQFGRPDTGELFF. CDR3 in DNA: TGCGCCAGCAGTCAATTCGGCAGGCCTGACACCGGGGAGCTGTTTTTT.

The chain couples TRBV2 to TRBJ1-2; D ambiguous. CDR1 and CDR2 from the germline V gene are SNHLY and FYNNEI. The length of the CDR3 is 14 residues. Trimming pared 7 bases from V and 2 bases from J, leaving 14 bases between. The CDR3 region has the DNA TGTGCCAGCAAGGCTCAGGCTTTGAACTATGGCTACACCTTC. Residues: CASKAQALNYGYTF.

CDR3 loop: CATSRDGGQPQHF. The CDR3 region has the DNA TGTGCCACCAGCAGAGATGGGGGCCAGCCCCAGCATTTT. The chain combines TRBV15 with TRBJ1-5, with a tentative D call TRBD1 (6 bases). V shed 0 bases and J shed 7 bases, with 7 bases lying between them. Germline values: CDR1 LNHNV, CDR2 YYDKDF (reference sequence). This CDR3 has 13 amino acids.